This T cell receptor (beta chain) appears in the sequencing data of a study of blood T cell repertoires in COVID-19. Study background: T cells, B-cell-depleted T cells, or PBMCs provided the cDNA or gDNA that served as material.

The method was immunoSEQ multiplex PCR; TCRdb's version includes in-frame clones alone and lacks a portion of them. The sample comprises about 330,000 clones, over 70% of which are singletons, and about 4.7% rests with the top ten. The CDR3 runs to 13 residues. Between the trimmed V and J ends, which lost 5 bases and 9 bases, there was a span of 14 bases. Germline lookup yields CDR1 MNHEY and CDR2 SMNVEV (reference sequence). This clone was observed a single time. The material sequenced was PBMCs or T cells enriched from blood (not recorded which). The TCR was taken from a young man who had recovered from COVID-19. The chain has TRBV27 and TRBJ1-5, with no clear D. The CDR3 bases are TGTGCCAGCAGTGACGGGCCCGGAGGGCCCCAGCATTTT. Residues: CASSDGPGGPQHF.